These 18 T cell receptor beta chains share one sample of origin, sequenced in a study of identical twins. TCRdb itself ran the 5' RACE reads through MiXCR, one entry per CDR3 protein. The sample includes more than 1.5 million distinct CDR3 sequences, under 35% seen only once; the top ten take about 0.27%. Sequencing input: cord blood. All receptors come from a newborn girl in good health.

This chain joins TRBV21-1 and TRBJ2-2; the table's D call, TRBD1, has no DNA check behind it. TRBV21-1 is noted as a pseudogene. The CDR3 totals 12 residues. CDR3 sequence (DNA): TGTGCCGTACAGGGGGATTTGGGGGAGCTGTTTTTT. Protein sequence: CAVQGDLGELFF.

This clonotype was observed many times. The chain joins TRBV5-1 to TRBJ1-2, with 10 positions matching TRBD1. J lost 2 bases, V lost 0 bases, and 4 bases had no gene match. The CDR3 is made up of 16 amino acids. Germline CDR1 and CDR2: SGHRS and YFSETQ. CDR3 sequence reads: CASSLDPGQGNYGYTF. The DNA for the CDR3 is TGCGCCAGCAGCTTGGACCCGGGACAGGGGAACTATGGCTACACCTTC.

Comment on this clonotype: A much larger clone differs by one base, so this may be a read error. The gene calls are TRBV2 and TRBJ2-1, with D uncertain. CDR3 length: 10 amino acids. Trimming cost V 0 bases and J 11 bases, with 2 bases left between them. The germline V gene encodes CDR1 SNHLY and CDR2 FYNNEI. CDR3 sequence reads: CASSEAQQFF. CDR3 DNA: TGTGCCAGCAGTGAAGCGCAGCAGTTCTTC. Using reference TRBV2 and TRBJ2-1 for the parts outside the CDR3, the full variable domain is EPEVTQTPSHQVTQMGQEVILRCVPISNHLYFYWYRQILGQKVEFLVSFYNNEISEKSEIFDDQFSVERPDGSNFTLKIRSTKLEDSAMYFCASSEAQQFFGPGTRLTVL.

The chain joins TRBV20-1 to TRBJ2-5, with TRBD1 matching over 7 bases. J gave up 4 bases and V 6 bases, and 8 bases lay outside the gene matches. Germline CDR1 reads DFQATT; CDR2 reads SNEGSKA (reference sequence). The CDR3 contains 13 residues. The CDR3 sequence: CSAPDRRVETQYF. The CDR3 DNA reads TGCAGTGCCCCGGACAGGCGAGTAGAGACCCAGTACTTC.

The chain is built from TRBV4-1 and TRBJ2-1; D is perhaps TRBD1 (5 bases). Looked up from germline, CDR1 is MGHRA and CDR2 is YSYEKL. There are 15 residues in the CDR3. With 5 bases removed from V and 0 bases from J, the gap between germline ends came to 11 bases. The CDR3 DNA reads TGCGCCAGCAGCGCGCGACAGAGCTCCTACAATGAGCAGTTCTTC. Amino acids: CASSARQSSYNEQFF.

This clonotype was observed a handful of times. V is TRBV5-1 and J is TRBJ2-2, with D perhaps matching TRBD1 (5 bases). Germline CDR1 and CDR2: SGHRS and YFSETQ. This CDR3 is 16 amino acids long. V was clipped by 1 base and J by 5 bases, with 15 bases between them. CDR3 sequence (DNA): TGCGCCAGCAGCTTGTCCCAGGGTAAACCAACCGGGGAGCTGTTTTTT. Translation: CASSLSQGKPTGELFF. The whole variable domain, filled in from reference TRBV5-1 and TRBJ2-2, reads KAGVTQTPRYLIKTRGQQVTLSCSPISGHRSVSWYQQTPGQGLQFLFEYFSETQRNKGNFPGRFSGRQFSNSRSEMNVSTLELGDSALYLCASSLSQGKPTGELFFGEGSRLTVL.

CDR3 sequence: CAARTGPEQYF. The CDR3, as DNA: TGTGCCGCCAGGACAGGCCCGGAGCAGTACTTC. The chain recombines TRBV10-3 with TRBJ2-4; TRBD1 aligns across 7 bases. Per germline, CDR1 ENHRY and CDR2 SYGVKD. This CDR3 comprises 11 residues. V dropped 11 bases and J dropped 13; count of bases not matched to a gene: 11.

This clonotype has a handful of counts. The chain links TRBV20-1 to TRBJ2-1, with 8 nucleotides matching TRBD2. This CDR3 spans 15 amino acids. V was clipped by 3 bases and J by 2 bases; unmatched bases: 6. Germline V gene data show CDR1 as DFQATT and CDR2 as SNEGSKA (reference sequence). In nucleotides, the CDR3 is TGCAGTGCTAGGACTAGCGTCTCTCCCTACAATGAGCAGTTCTTC. It encodes CSARTSVSPYNEQFF.

The chain joins TRBV11-2 to TRBJ2-5, with TRBD2 as a possible D gene (5 bases). The germline V gene has CDR1 SGHAT and CDR2 FQNNGV. CDR3 length: 14 residues. V lost 1 base, J lost 5 bases, and 11 bases lay in between. The CDR3: CASSLVRGKETQYF. CDR3 sequence (DNA): TGTGCCAGCAGCTTAGTTCGGGGAAAGGAGACCCAGTACTTC.

The gene calls are TRBV3-1 and TRBJ2-3, with TRBD2 identical over 9 bases. The ends lost 2 bases at V and 3 bases at J; junction bases unmatched: 6. CDR1 LGHDT and CDR2 YNNKEL come from the germline V gene (reference sequence). CDR3 length equals 16 residues. The CDR3 reads CASSQKVAGATDTQYF. DNA of the CDR3: TGTGCCAGCAGCCAAAAGGTAGCGGGAGCAACAGATACGCAGTATTTT.

The chain carries TRBV6-1 and TRBJ1-5; D perhaps matches TRBD1 (6 bases). Germline V CDR1 and CDR2: MNHNS, SASEGT. The CDR3 spans 14 residues. V lost 9 bases to trimming and J lost 7 bases, with 19 bases between them. CDR3 in DNA: TGTGCCAGTGACATTAGGGGGTCGGGGCAGCCCCAGCATTTT. Translating gives CASDIRGSGQPQHF.

As concerns this clonotype: One junction end does not reproduce the germline sequence, and a read error may be involved. This rearrangement joins TRBV12-3 or TRBV12-4 to TRBJ1-2; 7 positions match TRBD1. The CDR3 extends over 12 amino acids. CDR3 protein: CASSITGVGFTF. The CDR3 region has the DNA TGTGCCAGCAGTATAACAGGGGTAGGCTTCACCTTC.

V is TRBV7-2 and J is TRBJ1-2; possible D gene TRBD1, 6 bases. The CDR3 is 13 residues long. Germline-derived CDR1 and CDR2 are SGHTA and FQGNSA. Trimming pared 1 base from V and 8 bases from J, leaving 11 bases between. The CDR3 DNA reads as TGTGCCAGCAGCTTAGATATACAGGGAGGCTACACCTTC. It codes for CASSLDIQGGYTF.

The rearrangement joins TRBV12-2 to TRBJ1-5; the table's D call, TRBD1, was not checked against the DNA. TRBV12-2 is given as a pseudogene. The length of the CDR3 is 17 residues. In nucleotides, the CDR3 is TGTGCAAGTCGCTTAGAAAGGGGCGAGTCAAGCAATCAGCCCCAGCATTTT. Its protein is CASRLERGESSNQPQHF.

This clonotype occurred many times. The chain carries TRBV12-3 or TRBV12-4 and TRBJ2-1; D is unclear. Trimming took 3 bases from V and 5 from J, leaving 5 bases between them. This CDR3 spans 12 amino acids. CDR3 sequence: CASSLEHNEQFF. The CDR3 coding sequence is TGTGCCAGCAGTTTGGAGCACAATGAGCAGTTCTTC.

This clonotype was observed a handful of times. This chain's CDR3 is CASSEFVGPTHNEQFF. The CDR3 DNA sequence: TGTGCCAGCAGTGAATTCGTGGGCCCCACCCACAATGAGCAGTTCTTC. This chain connects TRBV2 to TRBJ2-1; D unresolved. The germline V gene encodes CDR1 SNHLY and CDR2 FYNNEI. This CDR3 contains 16 residues. V was trimmed by 2 bases and J by 5 bases, leaving 16 bases between them.

Written as DNA, the CDR3 is TGTGCCAGCAGCTCTAGCGGGAGGCGAAACGAGCGGTACTTC. It yields the protein CASSSSGRRNERYF. The V call is TRBV7-2, the J call TRBJ2-4, with TRBD2 matching 11 bases. Germline-derived CDR1 and CDR2 are SGHTA and FQGNSA. The CDR3 consists of 14 residues. V was pared by 4 bases and J by 15 bases, with 11 bases of the junction left unmatched.

The chain links TRBV27 to TRBJ2-7, with TRBD1 identical over 7 bases. CDR3 size: 16 residues. J gave up 4 bases and V 3 bases, and 12 bases lay outside the gene matches. CDR1 is MNHEY and CDR2 is SMNVEV in the germline V gene (reference sequence). CDR3 amino acids: CASSFTTGTAEYEQYF. The CDR3 DNA is TGTGCCAGCAGTTTCACCACCGGGACAGCTGAGTACGAGCAGTACTTC.